These 10 T cell receptor beta chains came from one sample sequenced in a study of T-cell memory formation after mild COVID-19. TCRdb processed the 5' RACE reads anew with MiXCR; each CDR3 protein has one entry. Of more than 250,000 distinct CDR3 sequences listed, roughly a sixth are singletons. Sequencing input: PBMCs or a T cell subset sorted from them (not recorded which). The receptors originated from a man aged 18 to 35 who had mild COVID-19 (a few samples of this study predate the infection). Cell type and time point are not known.

The chain is built from TRBV5-1 and TRBJ2-5; D is unclear. Per the germline V gene, CDR1 is SGHRS and CDR2 is YFSETQ. Trimming shortened V by 0 bases and J by 2 bases, and 8 bases separated the two germline ends. The CDR3 covers 14 residues. The DNA of the CDR3 is TGCGCCAGCAGCTTGGAAAGTACTCAAGAGACCCAGTACTTC. It yields the protein CASSLESTQETQYF. Filled out from reference TRBV5-1 and TRBJ2-5, the complete variable domain reads KAGVTQTPRYLIKTRGQQVTLSCSPISGHRSVSWYQQTPGQGLQFLFEYFSETQRNKGNFPGRFSGRQFSNSRSEMNVSTLELGDSALYLCASSLESTQETQYFGPGTRLLVL.

This clonotype appeared a few times. The chain has TRBV12-3 or TRBV12-4 and TRBJ2-7, with 11 bases lining up with TRBD2. Germline trimming cut 5 bases from V and 1 base from J; bases unmatched to any gene: 1. The CDR3 has 14 amino acids. In nucleotides, the CDR3 is TGTGCCAGCAGTACTAGCGGGAGATCCTACGAGCAGTACTTC. Its translation: CASSTSGRSYEQYF.

The chain couples TRBV19 to TRBJ2-3; D unresolved. With 6 bases removed from V and 0 bases from J, the gap between germline ends came to 13 bases. The germline V gene encodes CDR1 LNHDA and CDR2 SQIVND (reference sequence). The CDR3 is 15 residues long. Here the CDR3 DNA reads TGTGCCAGTAGGGACCCGGTGGGAAGCACAGATACGCAGTATTTT. Encoded protein: CASRDPVGSTDTQYF.

The chain carries TRBV12-3 or TRBV12-4 and TRBJ2-1; TRBD2 matches at 9 bases. V lost 3 bases and J lost 8; bases outside the gene matches: 11. This CDR3 spans 16 amino acids. The CDR3 spells CASSFLGPSGIHEQFF. CDR3 DNA sequence: TGTGCCAGCAGTTTCTTGGGGCCTAGCGGGATCCATGAGCAGTTCTTC.

This clonotype was observed a few times. The rearrangement links TRBV27 to TRBJ1-1; D is possibly TRBD1 (6 bases). The CDR3 runs 14 residues. The germline V gene has CDR1 MNHEY and CDR2 SMNVEV (reference sequence). The V end lost 3 bases, the J end lost 2 bases, and 10 bases lay between the germline ends. The CDR3 spells CASSFQGTNTEAFF. The CDR3 DNA reads TGTGCCAGCAGTTTTCAGGGGACAAACACTGAAGCTTTCTTT.

This clonotype was detected many times. The gene calls are TRBV7-2 and TRBJ2-3, with D hard to call. Trimming took off 4 bases at V and 6 bases at J, with 11 bases between the two ends. CDR1 is SGHTA, CDR2 FQGNSA, per germline. The length of the CDR3 is 13 residues. CDR3 sequence: CASSSPFPDTQYF. In DNA, the CDR3 is TGTGCCAGCAGCTCTCCTTTTCCCGATACGCAGTATTTT.

This clonotype was observed many times. The rearrangement links TRBV5-1 to TRBJ2-7, with 8 bases fitting TRBD1. Germline V gene data show CDR1 as SGHRS and CDR2 as YFSETQ. The V and J ends lost 4 bases and 4 bases, in that order; junction bases with no gene match: 7. This CDR3 contains 14 residues. The CDR3 DNA is TGCGCCAGCAGCCCAGGACAGGGATTGTACGAGCAGTACGTC. This translates into CASSPGQGLYEQYV.

The rearrangement links TRBV4-1 to TRBJ2-1, with 9 bases matching TRBD1. The CDR3 length is 16 residues. V dropped 4 bases and J dropped 8; count of bases not matched to a gene: 12. Germline V gives CDR1 MGHRA, CDR2 YSYEKL. CDR3 bases: TGCGCCAGCAGCCGACTAGGGACAGGGATTGGGTATGAGCAGTTCTTC. Translated, it gives CASSRLGTGIGYEQFF.

This clonotype was counted between two and nine times. The rearrangement joins TRBV4-3 to TRBJ1-2; 7 nucleotides align to TRBD1. Germline V gene data show CDR1 as LGHNA and CDR2 as YSLEER. The CDR3 has 17 residues. J lost 5 bases, V lost 1 base, and 13 bases had no gene match. The CDR3 loop reads CASSQVRGQETLYGYTF. For the CDR3, the DNA is TGCGCCAGCAGCCAAGTCCGAGGACAGGAGACTTTGTATGGCTACACCTTC.

V gene TRBV5-1 combines with J gene TRBJ2-7; D is uncertain. The CDR3 spans 14 residues. CDR1 SGHRS and CDR2 YFSETQ come from the germline V gene. Trimming removed 0 bases from V and 4 bases from J, with 11 bases in between. Here the CDR3 reads CASSLEGIGYEQYF. CDR3 in DNA: TGCGCCAGCAGCTTGGAAGGGATCGGATACGAGCAGTACTTC.